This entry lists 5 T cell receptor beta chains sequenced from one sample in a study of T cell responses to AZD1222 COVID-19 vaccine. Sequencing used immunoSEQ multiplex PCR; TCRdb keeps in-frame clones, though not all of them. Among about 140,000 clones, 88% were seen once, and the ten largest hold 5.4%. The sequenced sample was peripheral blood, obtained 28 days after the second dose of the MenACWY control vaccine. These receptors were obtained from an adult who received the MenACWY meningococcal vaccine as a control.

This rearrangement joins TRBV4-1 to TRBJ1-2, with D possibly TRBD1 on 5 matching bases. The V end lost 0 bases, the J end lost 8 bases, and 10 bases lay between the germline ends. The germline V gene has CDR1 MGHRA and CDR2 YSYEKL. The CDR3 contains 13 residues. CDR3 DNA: TGCGCCAGCAGCCAAGATACGACAGTGGGCTACACCTTC. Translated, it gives CASSQDTTVGYTF.

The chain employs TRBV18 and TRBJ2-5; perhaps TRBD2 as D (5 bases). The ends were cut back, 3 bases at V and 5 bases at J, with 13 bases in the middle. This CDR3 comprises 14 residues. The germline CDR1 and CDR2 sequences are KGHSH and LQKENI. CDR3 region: CASSPDSLRETQYF. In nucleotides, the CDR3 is TGTGCCAGCTCACCGGACTCCCTCCGGGAGACCCAGTACTTC.

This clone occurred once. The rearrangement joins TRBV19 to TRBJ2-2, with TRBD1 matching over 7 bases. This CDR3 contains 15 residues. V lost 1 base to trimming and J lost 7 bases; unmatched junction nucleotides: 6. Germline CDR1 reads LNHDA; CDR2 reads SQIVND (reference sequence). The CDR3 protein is CASSIGGTAGGELFF. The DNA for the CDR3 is TGTGCCAGTAGTATAGGTGGGACAGCAGGCGGGGAGCTGTTTTTT.

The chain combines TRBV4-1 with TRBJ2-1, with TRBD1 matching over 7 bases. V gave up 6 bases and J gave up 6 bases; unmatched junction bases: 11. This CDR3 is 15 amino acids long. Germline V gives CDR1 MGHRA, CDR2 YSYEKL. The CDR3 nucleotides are TGCGCCAGCAGACTTACAGGGGAACTGGGCAATGAGCAGTTCTTC. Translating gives CASRLTGELGNEQFF.

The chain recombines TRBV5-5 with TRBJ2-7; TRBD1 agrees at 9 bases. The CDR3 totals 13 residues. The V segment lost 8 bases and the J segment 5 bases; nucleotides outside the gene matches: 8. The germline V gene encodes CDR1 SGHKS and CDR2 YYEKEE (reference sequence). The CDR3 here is CASCRDRDHEQYF. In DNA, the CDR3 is TGTGCCAGTTGTCGGGACAGGGACCACGAGCAGTACTTC.